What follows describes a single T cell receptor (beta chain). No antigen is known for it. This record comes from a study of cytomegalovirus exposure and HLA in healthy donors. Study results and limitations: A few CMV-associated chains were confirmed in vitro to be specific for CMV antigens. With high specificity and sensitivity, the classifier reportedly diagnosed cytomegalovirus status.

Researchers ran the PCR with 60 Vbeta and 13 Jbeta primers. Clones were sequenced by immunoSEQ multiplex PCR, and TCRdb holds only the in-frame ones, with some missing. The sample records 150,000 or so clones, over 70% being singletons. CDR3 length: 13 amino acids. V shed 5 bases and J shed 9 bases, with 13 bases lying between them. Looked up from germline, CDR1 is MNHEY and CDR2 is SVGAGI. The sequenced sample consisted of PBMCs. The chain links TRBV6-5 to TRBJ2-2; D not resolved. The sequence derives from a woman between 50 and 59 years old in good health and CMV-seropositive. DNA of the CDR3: TGTGCCAGCAGTCCACCCTTGAGTCGGGAGCTGTTTTTT. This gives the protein CASSPPLSRELFF.